This T cell receptor beta chain was found in a study of T cell changes during pregnancy in multiple sclerosis (dated by TCRdb to the late 2010s). A note on the overall study: In women with multiple sclerosis, the researchers looked at how the T cell repertoire shifted as pregnancy progressed.

At the junction V is shortened by 1 base and J by 8 bases; bases outside the gene matches: 16. The germline V gene provides CDR1 LGHNA and CDR2 YSLEER. From the cysteine through the phenylalanine, the CDR3 covers 17 amino acids. Left in the record is the CDR3 DNA by itself, 51 bases read in frame from the first base. For this clone: Its antigen specificity is not known. Per-base quality was not reported, and no clone a single base away is much larger than it.

Library preparation employed the immunoSEQ multiplex PCR assay. TCRdb mirrors the immuneACCESS table, restricted to in-frame sequences. Some clones are absent from its copies; in checked studies, under half trace to an unresolved V gene, and the reason for the others is unknown. In all, the sample holds about 59,000 clones, and 85% to 95% of those were seen once. Of the sample, roughly 0.35% is held by the ten largest clones. This chain is built from TRBV4-3 and TRBJ1-2; TRBD1 fits 7 bases in the junction. The sequence was collected from a female donor with multiple sclerosis, enrolled in a pregnancy study. The specimen comprised CD4+ T cells from peripheral blood mononuclear cells, sampled before pregnancy. The CDR3 region has the sequence CASSQAWAEGAITGYTF. The DNA sequence is TGCGCCAGCAGCCAAGCTTGGGCCGAGGGGGCAATCACGGGCTACACCTTC.